Reported below is one TCR beta chain. The sample holds many counts of this clonotype. This receptor's antigen is unknown. It has no much larger one-base neighbor in the sample; base qualities were not kept. V and J are truncated by 5 bases and 5 bases respectively, leaving an intervening sequence of 7 bases. The CDR3 covers 12 residues, taking in both the cysteine and the phenylalanine. Only CDR3 DNA is held: 36 bases, read in frame from base 1. Based on the germline V gene, the CDR1 and CDR2 sequences are SNHLY and FYNNEI. The sample comes from a study of T cells in Graves' hyperthyroidism and ophthalmopathy (dated by TCRdb to between 2017 and 2020). A note on the overall study: Peripheral blood samples were taken at initial diagnosis, before any treatment was given. To identify distinguishing TCR V-J signatures, a discovery cohort of about 95 patients was used, comprising some 45 with Graves' ophthalmopathy and 57 with stable Graves' hyperthyroidism. Prospective prediction of ophthalmopathy was tested in an independent validation cohort of 18 to 20 hyperthyroidism patients and approximately 17 patients who later progressed to ophthalmopathy. The 95 to 100 discovery patients were randomly split 7:3 into training and test sets. The study also compared thyroid tissue and blood T-cell repertoires from 5 to 7 Graves' hyperthyroidism patients. Once sampling was done, hyperthyroidism patients were given methimazole at a starting dose of 30 mg daily, whereas ophthalmopathy patients were given high-dose intravenous methylprednisolone. The paper describes TCR Vbeta CDR3 sequencing of about 140 peripheral blood samples, made up of fewer than 50 ophthalmopathy patients, approximately 73 hyperthyroidism patients and 17 progressor patients. Points the paper makes about the study in general: In cross-validation, a model built on a 13 V-J signature told ophthalmopathy apart from stable hyperthyroidism with 85% to 90% sensitivity and roughly 82% specificity, and in testing the same model reached 80%/75%. Most expanded thyroid clonotypes (frequency above 0.001) were also found in blood, which suggests that blood repertoires may mirror thyroid immune responses. In validation, the model predicted progression to ophthalmopathy a median of about 6.8 months before onset, with roughly 70% sensitivity and 72.22% specificity. Sample size was not statistically predetermined, and blinding of investigators to group allocation was not performed.

TCR beta CDR3 regions were amplified from RNA transcripts. The TCR CDR3 was subjected to a first round of RT-PCR using the HTBI primer set and the Qiagen OneStep RT-PCR kit. A second multiplex PCR round built the libraries, followed by size selection and purification. Sequencing of the libraries was done on an Illumina HiSeq2000 using paired-end 100 bp reads. The paper's processing steps were these. Raw data were processed with SOAPnuke, discarding reads with adapters, uncalled bases, mean Phred below 15, or no exact constant-primer or identifier match. High-quality paired reads were merged with COPE v1.2.5, and unique nucleotide sequences were defined as clonotypes. Clonotypes were aligned to IMGT TRBV, TRBD and TRBJ reference segments using MiTCR v1.1. Only V-J combinations with frequency above 0.0001, covering about 99% of repertoires, were analysed. The TCS score was defined as the ratio of F50 (clonal expansion) to E x V (chaos), calculated using BLOSUM62-based TCRdist between CDR3 peptides within each V-J. Welch's t-statistics and random forest reduced around 510 V-J features to roughly 13, which were used in a naive Bayes classifier (R e1071). TCRdb's own reprocessing of the public reads used fastp at Q25 and MiXCR and kept productive beta chains. Every distinct CDR3 protein forms one entry, paired with its most common genes and DNA. TCRdb, not the authors, supplied the V and J calls. Across this sample there are some 560,000 distinct CDR3 sequences, with around 14% seen only once. About 7% of the sample lies in the top ten.

Graves' hyperthyroidism was defined as stable when no progression to ophthalmopathy occurred over 18 months of follow-up. Hyperthyroidism patients were newly diagnosed, had a disease duration of under 2 months, and were aged 18 to 65 years. Patients with uncontrolled infections, other autoimmune diseases, pregnancy or lactation were excluded. Diagnoses were based on clinical symptoms, serum thyroxine and TRAb, thyroid ultrasound and orbital computed tomography. Ficoll-Paque density gradient centrifugation was used to isolate PBMCs from 8.5 to 10 ml of fresh peripheral blood. Trizol reagent was used to extract total RNA, and RNA quality was then checked on an Agilent 2100 Bioanalyzer.

Recombination linked TRBV2 to TRBJ1-5; no D gene can be assigned with confidence. Sequenced sample: blood. The TCR comes from a woman between 25 and 40 years old with Graves' hyperthyroidism. The CDR3 protein is CASSPPDQPQHF. In nucleotide form, the sequence is TGTGCCAGCAGTCCCCCTGATCAGCCCCAGCATTTT. Extended through the reference TRBV2 and TRBJ1-5 proteins, this CDR3 yields the full variable domain: EPEVTQTPSHQVTQMGQEVILRCVPISNHLYFYWYRQILGQKVEFLVSFYNNEISEKSEIFDDQFSVERPDGSNFTLKIRSTKLEDSAMYFCASSPPDQPQHFGDGTRLSIL.